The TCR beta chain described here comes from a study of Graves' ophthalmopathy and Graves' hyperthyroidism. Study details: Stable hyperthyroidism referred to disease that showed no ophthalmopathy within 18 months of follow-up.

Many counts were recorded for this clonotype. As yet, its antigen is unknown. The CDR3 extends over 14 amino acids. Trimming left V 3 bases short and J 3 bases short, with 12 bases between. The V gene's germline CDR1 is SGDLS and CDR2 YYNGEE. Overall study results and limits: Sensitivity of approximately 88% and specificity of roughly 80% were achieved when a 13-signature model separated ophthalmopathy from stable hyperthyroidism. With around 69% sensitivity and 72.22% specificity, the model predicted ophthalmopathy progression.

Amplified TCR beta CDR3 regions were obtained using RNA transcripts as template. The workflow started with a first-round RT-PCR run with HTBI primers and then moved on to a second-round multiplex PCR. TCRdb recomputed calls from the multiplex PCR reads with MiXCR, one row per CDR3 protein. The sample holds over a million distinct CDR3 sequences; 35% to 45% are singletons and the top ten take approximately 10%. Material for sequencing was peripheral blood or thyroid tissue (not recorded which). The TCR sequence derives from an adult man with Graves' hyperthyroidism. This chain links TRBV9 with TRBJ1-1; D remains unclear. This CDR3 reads CASSASGDYTEAFF. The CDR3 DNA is TGTGCCAGCAGCGCCTCGGGAGATTACACTGAAGCTTTCTTT.